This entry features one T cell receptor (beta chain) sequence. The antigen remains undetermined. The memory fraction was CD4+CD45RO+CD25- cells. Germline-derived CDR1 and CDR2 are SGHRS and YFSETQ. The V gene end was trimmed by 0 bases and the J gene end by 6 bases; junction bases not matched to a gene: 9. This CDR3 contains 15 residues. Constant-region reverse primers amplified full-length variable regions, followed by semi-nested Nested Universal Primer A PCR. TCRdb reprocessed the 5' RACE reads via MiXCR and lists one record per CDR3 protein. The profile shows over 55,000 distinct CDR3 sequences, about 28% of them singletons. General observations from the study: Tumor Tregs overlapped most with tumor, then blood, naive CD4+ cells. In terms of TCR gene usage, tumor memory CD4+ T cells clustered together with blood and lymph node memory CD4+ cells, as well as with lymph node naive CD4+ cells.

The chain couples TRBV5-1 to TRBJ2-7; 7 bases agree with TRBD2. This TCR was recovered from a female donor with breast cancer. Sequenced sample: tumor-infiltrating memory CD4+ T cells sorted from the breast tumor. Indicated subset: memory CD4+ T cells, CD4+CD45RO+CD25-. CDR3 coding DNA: TGCGCCAGCAGCTTGGATGTGGGAGGGCCCTCCGAGCAGTACTTC. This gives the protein CASSLDVGGPSEQYF.